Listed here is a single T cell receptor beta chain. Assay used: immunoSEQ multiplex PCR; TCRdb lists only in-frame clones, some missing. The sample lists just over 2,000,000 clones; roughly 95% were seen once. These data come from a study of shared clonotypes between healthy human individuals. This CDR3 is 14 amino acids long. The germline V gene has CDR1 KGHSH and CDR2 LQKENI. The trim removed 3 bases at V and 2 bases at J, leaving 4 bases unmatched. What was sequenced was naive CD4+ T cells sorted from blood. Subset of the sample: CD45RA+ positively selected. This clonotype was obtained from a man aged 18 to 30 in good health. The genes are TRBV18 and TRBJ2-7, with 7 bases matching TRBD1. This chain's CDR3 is CASSPYTGAYEQYF. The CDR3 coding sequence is TGTGCCAGCTCACCTTACACAGGGGCCTACGAGCAGTACTTC.